The 23 T cell receptor beta chains listed next were all sequenced from one sample in a study of CD8+ T cells in alopecia areata. Reverse transcription of extracted RNA yielded cDNA, which provided the sequencing template. TCRdb's table, derived via immunoSEQ multiplex PCR, lists solely in-frame clones and lacks some. The sample contains around 13,000 clones, approximately 71% of which appear only once. The treatment was: oral pan-JAK inhibitor, 5-10 mg twice daily. In alopecia areata patients, both lesional scalp punch biopsies and peripheral blood were collected. The sequenced sample was skin, obtained at week 4, from a patient treated with tofacitinib. These receptors all come from a human donor with alopecia areata.

In its sample, this clone was seen a few times. The chain employs TRBV27 and TRBJ1-4; TRBD1 might be the D (5 bases). The CDR3 is made up of 14 amino acids. Germline lookup yields CDR1 MNHEY and CDR2 SMNVEV (reference sequence). V lost 7 bases and J 8 bases, leaving 17 bases between the germline ends. In DNA, the CDR3 is TGTGCCAGCAAGCGCCTCCAGGGAGGGGAAAAACTGTTTTTT. As protein: CASKRLQGGEKLFF.

The CDR3, as DNA: TGCGCCAGCATTTCTAGCGGGGGGGCCAAGAATGAGCAGTTCTTC. Its translation is CASISSGGAKNEQFF. The chain couples TRBV5-1 to TRBJ2-1, with 12 bases identical to TRBD2. V was pared by 6 bases and J by 7 bases, with 8 bases of the junction left unmatched. This CDR3 contains 15 residues. Germline assignment: CDR1 SGHRS and CDR2 YFSETQ.

This clone was counted a few times. J is TRBJ1-3 and V is TRBV5-1; D ambiguous. Germline V gene sequence: CDR1 SGHRS, CDR2 YFSETQ. This CDR3 is built from 14 residues. Trimming left V 3 bases short and J 1 base short, with 8 bases between. This CDR3 reads CASSSQDSGNTIYF. The CDR3 DNA follows: TGCGCCAGCAGCTCCCAGGATTCTGGAAACACCATATATTTT.

This clone was seen a handful of times. This probably arose from a read error, given a far larger clone one base away. This specimen includes other DNA sequences encoding the same CDR3. The CDR3 sequence: CASSHVLASGNEQFF. In nucleotides, the CDR3 is TGCGCCAGCAGCCACGTACTAGCGTCCGGCAATGAGCAGTTCTTC. V gene TRBV4-1 combines with J gene TRBJ2-1; 7 bases are a match to TRBD2. This CDR3 has 15 amino acids. J lost 6 bases, V lost 3 bases, and 8 bases had no gene match. Germline V gene lookup returns CDR1 MGHRA and CDR2 YSYEKL.

The J gene is TRBJ1-5, the V gene TRBV4-2; D not certain. Deletions cut 0 bases from V and 9 bases from J, with 12 bases between. Germline CDR1 reads LGHNA; CDR2 reads YNFKEQ. The CDR3 totals 14 residues. CDR3 residues: CASSQENVGWPQHF. The CDR3 DNA follows: TGTGCCAGCAGCCAAGAGAACGTCGGGTGGCCCCAGCATTTT.

The chain combines TRBV19 with TRBJ2-1, with D perhaps TRBD1 (6 bases). The CDR3 contains 13 residues. Trimming shortened V by 9 bases and J by 5 bases, and 14 bases separated the two germline ends. Germline-derived CDR1 and CDR2 are LNHDA and SQIVND (reference sequence). The CDR3 protein is CASQTGNNNEQFF. As DNA, the CDR3 is TGTGCCAGCCAGACAGGTAATAACAATGAGCAGTTCTTC. Together with reference TRBV19 and TRBJ2-1, the CDR3 gives the full variable domain: DGGITQSPKYLFRKEGQNVTLSCEQNLNHDAMYWYRQDPGQGLRLIYYSQIVNDFQKGDIAEGYSVSREKKESFPLTVTSAQKNPTAFYLCASQTGNNNEQFFGPGTRLTVL.

The gene calls are TRBV10-3 and TRBJ1-1; D is possibly TRBD1 (6 bases). The CDR3 is made up of 15 amino acids. Germline CDR1 reads ENHRY; CDR2 reads SYGVKD. Trimming cost V 10 bases and J 2 bases, with 20 bases left between them. Here the CDR3 reads CASSMPGAYNTEAFF. In DNA, the CDR3 is TGTGCCAGTTCCATGCCAGGGGCCTACAACACTGAAGCTTTCTTT.

The rearrangement links TRBV2 to TRBJ2-5; 9 nucleotides line up with TRBD2. Trimming removed 0 bases from V and 7 bases from J; junction bases left unmatched: 9. CDR3 length equals 16 residues. The germline CDR1 and CDR2 sequences are SNHLY and FYNNEI. This CDR3 is CASSEAPGTSRVTQYF. CDR3 in DNA: TGTGCCAGCAGTGAAGCACCCGGGACTAGCAGGGTGACCCAGTACTTC. The variable domain in full, with the rest retrieved from reference TRBV2 and TRBJ2-5, is EPEVTQTPSHQVTQMGQEVILRCVPISNHLYFYWYRQILGQKVEFLVSFYNNEISEKSEIFDDQFSVERPDGSNFTLKIRSTKLEDSAMYFCASSEAPGTSRVTQYFGPGTRLLVL.

The chain uses TRBV14 and TRBJ1-1, with D hard to call. The CDR3 totals 13 residues. V was clipped by 4 bases and J by 7 bases, with 13 bases between them. Per germline, CDR1 SGHDN and CDR2 FVKESK. Here the CDR3 reads CASSPLDGVEAFF. For the CDR3, the DNA is TGTGCCAGCAGCCCCTTGGACGGAGTTGAAGCTTTCTTT.

The chain is built from TRBV7-9 and TRBJ2-7; perhaps D is TRBD1 or TRBD2 (5 bases each). Trimming removed 4 bases at V and 0 bases at J, with 10 bases between. Germline V gene sequence: CDR1 SEHNR, CDR2 FQNEAQ (reference sequence). This CDR3 contains 14 residues. CDR3 nucleotides: TGTGCCAGCAGCTGGGCAGGGAGCTCCTACGAGCAGTACTTC. This sequence encodes CASSWAGSSYEQYF.

This chain connects TRBV4-1 to TRBJ2-1; unclear D gene. The CDR3 is 16 amino acids. Trimming shortened V by 0 bases and J by 0 bases, and 9 bases separated the two germline ends. Germline CDR1 and CDR2: MGHRA and YSYEKL. CDR3 in amino acids: CASSQDFTASYNEQFF. The CDR3 coding sequence is TGCGCCAGCAGCCAAGATTTTACTGCCTCCTACAATGAGCAGTTCTTC.

The rearrangement links TRBV11-2 to TRBJ2-1, with 7 bases fitting TRBD1. This CDR3 region has 15 residues. Germline CDR1 reads SGHAT; CDR2 reads FQNNGV. With V trimmed by 1 base and J by 4 bases, 4 bases remained unmatched. The CDR3 here is CASSLGQGVYNEQFF. CDR3 coding DNA: TGTGCCAGCAGCTTAGGGCAGGGGGTATACAATGAGCAGTTCTTC.

V gene TRBV10-3 combines with J gene TRBJ2-5; D is uncertain. In germline, CDR1 is ENHRY, CDR2 SYGVKD. Trimming took off 6 bases at V and 4 bases at J, with 21 bases between the two ends. This CDR3 is 16 amino acids long. The DNA for the CDR3 is TGTGCCATCAGAGCCGCCTTTGGTGGGCCTGGAGAGACCCAGTACTTC. Protein product: CAIRAAFGGPGETQYF.

The chain couples TRBV9 to TRBJ2-3; D gene ambiguous. The V gene's germline CDR1 is SGDLS and CDR2 YYNGEE. The V end lost 0 bases, the J end lost 2 bases, and 10 bases lay between the germline ends. The CDR3 runs to 15 residues. CDR3 DNA: TGTGCCAGCAGCGTAGACACTTGGAACACAGATACGCAGTATTTT. Its protein is CASSVDTWNTDTQYF.

The chain recombines TRBV7-9 with TRBJ2-7; D unresolved. Trimming removed 1 base from V and 2 bases from J, with 3 bases in between. The length of the CDR3 is 12 residues. The germline CDR1 and CDR2 sequences are SEHNR and FQNEAQ (reference sequence). For the CDR3, the DNA is TGTGCCAGCAGCTTAGGGGCCTACGAGCAGTACTTC. It specifies CASSLGAYEQYF. The full variable domain, rest sourced from reference TRBV7-9 and TRBJ2-7, is DTGVSQNPRHKITKRGQNVTFRCDPISEHNRLYWYRQTLGQGPEFLTYFQNEAQLEKSRLLSDRFSAERPKGSFSTLEIQRTEQGDSAMYLCASSLGAYEQYFGPGTRLTVT.

Regarding this clone: Different DNA sequences within this sample yield the same CDR3. The rearrangement joins TRBV4-1 to TRBJ2-1; 8 bases fit TRBD2. CDR3 length: 18 residues. Germline loops: CDR1 MGHRA, CDR2 YSYEKL. V shed 1 base and J 6 bases; nucleotides not matched to a gene: 14. The CDR3 spells CASSQVDMGFRGGNEQFF. DNA of the CDR3: TGCGCCAGCAGCCAAGTTGATATGGGCTTTCGGGGGGGCAATGAGCAGTTCTTC.

The chain couples TRBV6-9 to TRBJ2-7; the D is unclear. The CDR3 is 13 amino acids. V was clipped by 3 bases and J by 6 bases, with 12 bases between them. The germline V gene has CDR1 MNHGY and CDR2 SVAAGI. The CDR3 coding sequence is TGTGCCAGCAGTTACGGGTATAAGTTCGAGCAGTACTTC. Protein sequence: CASSYGYKFEQYF.

V is TRBV19 and J is TRBJ1-5; weak D call: TRBD1 (5 bases). V lost 7 bases and J lost 7, with 14 bases in between. The CDR3 runs 13 residues. Germline-derived CDR1 and CDR2 are LNHDA and SQIVND (reference sequence). This CDR3 reads CASKDTPGQPQHF. In DNA form, the CDR3 reads TGTGCCAGTAAGGACACTCCGGGCCAGCCCCAGCATTTT.

This chain joins TRBV5-1 and TRBJ1-5; no clear D gene. CDR1 is SGHRS and CDR2 is YFSETQ in the germline V gene. The CDR3 contains 13 residues. The germline V and J ends were trimmed by 0 bases and 4 bases, with 5 bases remaining between them. The DNA of the CDR3 is TGCGCCAGCAGCTTGGGGCAAAATCAGCCCCAGCATTTT. Protein sequence: CASSLGQNQPQHF.

The chain joins TRBV14 to TRBJ1-1; 12 bases agree with TRBD1. V lost 1 base and J lost 6; bases outside the gene matches: 9. From germline, CDR1 is SGHDN and CDR2 FVKESK. The CDR3 extends over 17 amino acids. The DNA of the CDR3 is TGTGCCAGCAGCCAAGTCCGGGACAGGGGGCGAGAGGCTGAAGCTTTCTTT. Translation gives CASSQVRDRGREAEAFF. Looking up the rest from reference TRBV14 and TRBJ1-1 gives the full variable domain: EAGVTQFPSHSVIEKGQTVTLRCDPISGHDNLYWYRRVMGKEIKFLLHFVKESKQDESGMPNNRFLAERTGGTYSTLKVQPAELEDSGVYFCASSQVRDRGREAEAFFGQGTRLTVV.

This chain connects TRBV14 to TRBJ2-6; D is undetermined. V was trimmed by 4 bases and J by 1 base, leaving 2 bases between them. The CDR3 sequence is 13 residues long. Germline CDR1 is SGHDN and CDR2 is FVKESK. CDR3 DNA sequence: TGTGCCAGCAGCCTATCTGGGGCCAACGTCCTGACTTTC. Residues: CASSLSGANVLTF.

This clone came up a few times. J is TRBJ1-4 and V is TRBV7-2; TRBD1 agrees at 8 bases. Looked up from germline, CDR1 is SGHTA and CDR2 is FQGNSA. The CDR3 contains 15 residues. Trimming took 3 bases from V and 1 from J; bases not matched to a gene: 1. CDR3 DNA sequence: TGTGCCAGCAGCTTTACAGGGGGAACTAATGAAAAACTGTTTTTT. It yields the protein CASSFTGGTNEKLFF.

The rearrangement links TRBV27 to TRBJ1-2; 7 nucleotides agree with TRBD1. J gave up 5 bases and V 5 bases, and 8 bases lay outside the gene matches. Germline CDR1 reads MNHEY; CDR2 reads SMNVEV (reference sequence). This CDR3 comprises 14 residues. CDR3 sequence (DNA): TGTGCCAGCAGTCCCCCGGGACAGACGTATGGCTACACCTTC. Translated: CASSPPGQTYGYTF.